These T cell receptor beta chains were read from a single sample in a study of tumor-infiltrating lymphocytes in localized non-small cell lung cancer. Here immunoSEQ multiplex PCR was the method, and the copy in TCRdb shows in-frame clones only, minus some. The sample has 21,000 or so clones; 80% are singletons. Sequenced material: lung tumor tissue. Source of these receptors: a human donor with non-small cell lung cancer. Both conserved end residues are trimmed from each CDR3.

V	J	CDR3
TRBV7-7	TRBJ2-5	ASSLEGGGGETQY
TRBV9	TRBJ2-3	ASSDRFGTGTQY
TRBV6-6	TRBJ1-2	ASRDGQRYGYT
TRBV6-5	TRBJ2-5	ASSYPLAGGEETQY
TRBV5-6	TRBJ2-1	ASSPTGTSGHNEQF
TRBV13	TRBJ2-1	ASTWGGRASEQF
TRBV9	TRBJ2-2	ASSLGTGELF
TRBV6-1	TRBJ1-2	ASSGPDYGYT
TRBV28	TRBJ1-2	ASGGTRSNYGYT
TRBV7-3	TRBJ1-2	ASSLGQGPNYGYT
TRBV5-4	TRBJ2-1	ASSLRLTANNEQF
TRBV4-1	TRBJ2-3	ASSLKGTVLTDTQY